Listed here are 22 T cell receptor beta chains from one sample, sequenced in a study of T-cell memory formation after mild COVID-19. TCRdb redid the calling of the 5' RACE reads with MiXCR, one entry per CDR3 protein. This sample yields 180,000 or so distinct CDR3 sequences, of which roughly 10% are seen a single time; about 3.8% belongs to the top ten. The sequenced sample was PBMCs or a T cell subset sorted from them (not recorded which). These TCRs come from a man younger than 35 who had mild COVID-19 (a few samples of this study predate the infection). Cell type and time point are not known.

This clonotype was recorded many times. This rearrangement joins TRBV11-3 to TRBJ1-1; the match to TRBD1 covers 7 bases. J lost 10 bases, V lost 0 bases, and 5 bases had no gene match. The CDR3 loop spans 13 amino acids. Germline CDR1 SGHNT, CDR2 YENEEA. The CDR3 loop is CASSLEVWDRAFF. In nucleotides, the CDR3 is TGTGCCAGCAGCTTAGAAGTTTGGGACAGAGCTTTCTTT.

This rearrangement joins TRBV13 to TRBJ2-7; D is unclear. Germline CDR1 reads PRHDT; CDR2 reads FYEKMQ (reference sequence). V was shortened by 1 base and J by 1 base, with 5 bases between the two germline ends. The CDR3 sequence is 13 residues long. CDR3 DNA: TGTGCCAGCAGCTTAGACGGATCCTACGAGCAGTACGTC. It codes for CASSLDGSYEQYV.

The genes are TRBV6-5 and TRBJ1-5, with unresolved D. In germline, CDR1 is MNHEY, CDR2 SVGAGI. With 8 bases removed from V and 6 bases from J, the gap between germline ends came to 17 bases. The CDR3 is made up of 14 amino acids. The CDR3 nucleotides are TGTGCCAGCCACCGGACTGGGCCGGGTCAGCCCCAGCATTTT. Translated, it gives CASHRTGPGQPQHF.

The chain employs TRBV20-1 and TRBJ2-3, with TRBD1 matching over 9 bases. CDR1 and CDR2 (germline): DFQATT, SNEGSKA (reference sequence). The CDR3 is 15 residues long. This chain's CDR3 is CRPPIWDRDTDTQYF. DNA for the CDR3: TGCAGGCCGCCGATCTGGGACAGGGACACAGATACGCAGTATTTT.

The sample holds many counts of this clonotype. The CDR3 region has the DNA TGTGCCAGCAGTTCTCCCGGGACAGGGATCGGGGAGCTGTTTTTT. It yields the protein CASSSPGTGIGELFF. The V gene is TRBV28, the J gene TRBJ2-2; 9 bases map to TRBD1. The CDR3 loop spans 15 amino acids. Germline lookup yields CDR1 MDHEN and CDR2 SYDVKM. Trimming cost V 4 bases and J 7 bases; bases outside gene matches: 7.

The V and J genes are TRBV10-3 and TRBJ2-5; 12 bases align to TRBD1. The ends lost 6 bases at V and 2 bases at J; junction bases unmatched: 13. Germline V gene lookup returns CDR1 ENHRY and CDR2 SYGVKD. This CDR3 has 18 residues. The CDR3, as DNA: TGTGCCATCAGCCCCGGGACAGGGGGCGCATCCCCACAAGAGACCCAGTACTTC. Protein sequence: CAISPGTGGASPQETQYF.

This clonotype has a handful of counts. The chain is built from TRBV5-1 and TRBJ2-3; tentatively, D is TRBD1 or TRBD2 (5 bases each). The germline CDR1 and CDR2 sequences are SGHRS and YFSETQ. V dropped 4 bases and J dropped 6 bases, with 15 bases sitting between them. The CDR3 is made up of 14 amino acids. CDR3 coding DNA: TGCGCCAGCAGCGAGCAAACGGGGCCCGATACGCAGTATTTT. Its protein is CASSEQTGPDTQYF. Together with reference TRBV5-1 and TRBJ2-3, the CDR3 gives the full variable domain: KAGVTQTPRYLIKTRGQQVTLSCSPISGHRSVSWYQQTPGQGLQFLFEYFSETQRNKGNFPGRFSGRQFSNSRSEMNVSTLELGDSALYLCASSEQTGPDTQYFGPGTRLTVL.

This clonotype has only a few counts. This rearrangement joins TRBV4-1 to TRBJ1-4; D is unclear. Between the trimmed V and J ends, which lost 2 bases and 8 bases, there was a span of 15 bases. Germline V CDR1 and CDR2: MGHRA, YSYEKL. CDR3 length: 15 residues. The CDR3 sequence: CASSQLPRATEKLFF. The CDR3 nucleotides read TGCGCCAGCAGCCAACTTCCGAGGGCAACCGAAAAACTGTTTTTT.

V usage is TRBV3-1 and J usage is TRBJ2-7; D ambiguous. CDR1 LGHDT and CDR2 YNNKEL come from the germline V gene (reference sequence). The V end lost 4 bases, the J end lost 7 bases, and 11 bases lay between the germline ends. The CDR3 sequence is 12 residues long. Written as DNA, the CDR3 is TGTGCCAGCAGCCTCAACCACGGAGAGCAGTACGTC. Its translation is CASSLNHGEQYV.

This clonotype has more than one count but fewer than ten. The V gene is TRBV5-4, the J gene TRBJ2-3; 8 bases line up with TRBD2. The V segment lost 4 bases and the J segment 2 bases; nucleotides outside the gene matches: 6. Germline values: CDR1 SGHNT, CDR2 YYREEE (reference sequence). The CDR3 loop spans 15 amino acids. In nucleotides, the CDR3 is TGTGCCAGCAGCCCAACTAGCGGTACCACAGATACGCAGTATTTT. It translates to CASSPTSGTTDTQYF.

The chain uses TRBV10-3 and TRBJ1-2, with D unclear. The germline V gene has CDR1 ENHRY and CDR2 SYGVKD. This CDR3 is built from 14 residues. V lost 6 bases and J 6 bases, leaving 17 bases between the germline ends. The CDR3 protein is CAIRDVWITDGYTF. The CDR3 DNA sequence: TGTGCCATCAGGGACGTCTGGATCACCGATGGCTACACCTTC.

Only a few counts were recorded for this clonotype. The J gene is TRBJ2-7, the V gene TRBV7-9, with a weak D call TRBD1 (6 bases). The V gene's germline CDR1 is SEHNR and CDR2 FQNEAQ (reference sequence). The length of the CDR3 is 16 residues. V was clipped by 5 bases and J by 4 bases, with 21 bases between them. Written as DNA, the CDR3 is TGTGCCAGCAGCCCCCCGACAGGCCGTGGCAGGTACGAGCAGTACTTC. It is translated as CASSPPTGRGRYEQYF.

This clonotype was detected a few times. The chain employs TRBV12-3 or TRBV12-4 and TRBJ2-3, with 10 bases aligning to TRBD1. V shed 9 bases and J 3 bases; nucleotides not matched to a gene: 6. This CDR3 comprises 14 residues. Here the CDR3 reads CASLDRGSTDTQYF. CDR3 sequence (DNA): TGTGCCAGTCTGGACAGGGGGAGTACAGATACGCAGTATTTT.

This clonotype turned up a few times. CDR3 amino acids: CASSAPGVYSPLHF. The CDR3 DNA reads TGTGCCAGCAGCGCACCGGGCGTTTATTCACCCCTCCACTTT. V usage is TRBV7-2 and J usage is TRBJ1-6; D not resolved. CDR1 and CDR2 from the germline V gene are SGHTA and FQGNSA. This CDR3 is 14 amino acids long. V was trimmed by 5 bases and J by 8 bases, leaving 13 bases between them.

This clonotype has just a few counts. CDR3 amino acids: CASSLHDSYGYTF. The CDR3 nucleotides read TGTGCCAGCAGTCTTCACGACAGCTATGGCTACACCTTC. V and J are TRBV27 and TRBJ1-2; TRBD1 is a possible D gene (5 bases). From germline, CDR1 is MNHEY and CDR2 SMNVEV (reference sequence). Trimming stripped 5 bases from V and 4 bases from J, with 11 bases between. This CDR3 region has 13 residues.

V usage is TRBV5-1 and J usage is TRBJ2-5; TRBD2 agrees at 8 bases. This CDR3 is built from 16 residues. J gave up 1 base and V 7 bases, and 12 bases lay outside the gene matches. The germline CDR1 and CDR2 sequences are SGHRS and YFSETQ. The CDR3 DNA reads as TGCGCCAGCCTCCCGGGCGGGGGGTTTCGCCAAGAGACCCAGTACTTC. Its protein is CASLPGGGFRQETQYF. Variable domain in full (rest from reference TRBV5-1 and TRBJ2-5): KAGVTQTPRYLIKTRGQQVTLSCSPISGHRSVSWYQQTPGQGLQFLFEYFSETQRNKGNFPGRFSGRQFSNSRSEMNVSTLELGDSALYLCASLPGGGFRQETQYFGPGTRLLVL.

Only a few counts were recorded for this clonotype. This chain uses TRBV5-1 with TRBJ2-3; the match to TRBD1 covers 7 bases. The CDR3 runs 15 residues. V was pared by 3 bases and J by 2 bases, with 6 bases of the junction left unmatched. The V gene's germline CDR1 is SGHRS and CDR2 YFSETQ. The CDR3 loop reads CASSYGQDPTDTQYF. The CDR3 DNA reads as TGCGCCAGCAGCTACGGACAGGACCCCACAGATACGCAGTATTTT.

This clonotype has just a few counts. V and J are TRBV7-2 and TRBJ1-1, with D perhaps TRBD1 (5 bases). Deletions cut 2 bases from V and 3 bases from J, with 16 bases between. The germline V gene encodes CDR1 SGHTA and CDR2 FQGNSA. The CDR3 loop spans 16 amino acids. The CDR3 spells CASSLSIAWDYTEAFF. DNA of the CDR3: TGTGCCAGCAGCTTATCAATAGCTTGGGACTACACTGAAGCTTTCTTT.

The rearrangement uses TRBV7-2 and TRBJ2-1, with no clear D. The germline V gene has CDR1 SGHTA and CDR2 FQGNSA. The CDR3 is 14 amino acids. Trimming took 3 bases from V and 8 from J, leaving 14 bases between them. This CDR3 is CASSFSGKVDEQFF. The CDR3 DNA follows: TGTGCCAGCAGCTTCTCAGGCAAGGTTGATGAGCAGTTCTTC.

J is TRBJ1-1 and V is TRBV5-1; 7 nucleotides line up with TRBD1. V lost 3 bases and J lost 7; bases outside the gene matches: 3. This CDR3 contains 12 residues. The germline gives CDR1 SGHRS, CDR2 YFSETQ. The CDR3 loop is CASSSRQGEAFF. The CDR3 nucleotides are TGCGCCAGCAGCTCCCGACAGGGTGAAGCTTTCTTT.

This clonotype came up a few times. The CDR3 region is CASSSPIQETQYF. CDR3 bases: TGTGCCAGCAGCTCGCCGATCCAAGAGACCCAGTACTTC. This chain joins TRBV7-9 and TRBJ2-5; D is undetermined. There are 13 residues in the CDR3. The V and J ends lost 4 bases and 1 base respectively, with 7 bases between them. Germline assignment: CDR1 SEHNR and CDR2 FQNEAQ (reference sequence).

The CDR3 here is CASTPWGGNGYTF. The DNA for the CDR3 is TGTGCCAGCACCCCCTGGGGGGGCAATGGCTACACCTTC. The rearrangement links TRBV7-8 to TRBJ1-2; a weak D match, TRBD1 (6 bases). The V end was cut by 7 bases, the J end by 6 bases, with 15 bases between. The CDR3 extends over 13 amino acids. CDR1 is SGHVS and CDR2 is FQNEAQ in the germline V gene.